This T cell receptor (beta chain) was observed in a study of CD8+ T cells in alopecia areata. Background on the study: Donor skin was harvested from roughly 6-12-month-old C3H/HeJ mice with spontaneous alopecia and grafted onto approximately 7-11-week-old female C3H/HeJ recipients. Whole-study results and caveats: Tissue-resident alphabeta T cells belonging to normal skin likewise get sequenced within scalp specimens.

The sequencing template was cDNA reverse transcribed from extracted RNA. Only in-frame clones appear in the TCRdb table, and some are missing; sequencing was by immunoSEQ multiplex PCR. Reported are about 4,000 clones, none seen only once; the ten largest carry 30% to 40%. The sorting of pooled cutaneous lymph node cells relied on CD4, CD8alpha, NKG2D, NKG2ACE and other markers. The CDR3 runs 12 residues. Germline CDR1 is NSHNY and CDR2 is SYGAGN. This clone is medium-sized by share. Its antigen is currently unknown. Gene names are mouse gene names. The CDR3 is cut off 4 residues early in the read; its end comes from the germline J gene.

The specimen was CD8+ T cells sorted from a lymph node. The chain has TRBV13-1 and TRBJ1-1, with a weak D call TRBD1 (5 bases). The sequence derives from a C3H/HeJ mouse with alopecia areata. MHC haplotype of the mouse line: H2-k. The part of the CDR3 DNA that was read is TGTGCCAGCAGTGGGACTGGGGGA. This translates into CASSGTGG. The whole CDR3 region reads CASSGTGGEVFF.